This TCR beta chain stems from a study of T cells in Graves' hyperthyroidism and ophthalmopathy. Broader study findings: Expanded thyroid clonotypes (above 0.001) were mostly also found in blood.

With 0 bases clipped from V and 7 bases from J, the junction kept 10 bases outside the gene matches. The CDR3 has 16 amino acids. CDR1 MNHEY and CDR2 SVGAGI come from the germline V gene. As for this clonotype: The antigen remains unidentified.

With a duration under 2 months, the hyperthyroidism was newly diagnosed in patients aged 18 to 65. The CDR3 regions of TCR beta were amplified from RNA transcripts. HTBI primers drove first-round RT-PCR of the TCR CDR3. Using its own MiXCR run on the multiplex PCR reads, TCRdb lists one record per CDR3 protein. The table lists more than 300,000 distinct CDR3 sequences, around 14% of them singletons. Sequenced sample: blood. The source of this sequence is a woman aged 60-70 years with Graves' hyperthyroidism. This chain links TRBV6-5 with TRBJ2-7, with TRBD1 matching 9 bases. This CDR3 is CASSYSLGQGLREQYF. DNA for the CDR3: TGTGCCAGCAGTTACTCGTTGGGACAGGGTCTTCGAGAGCAGTACTTC.